This T cell receptor (beta chain) stems from a study of T cell clonotyping in hematopoietic cell transplantation. A word on this clone: Its antigen is unknown.

Losses at the gene ends were 0 bases for V and 7 bases for J; bases not matched to a gene: 4. Per germline, CDR1 SGHRS and CDR2 YFSETQ. The CDR3 has 14 amino acids. Study-level results: Pathologically expanded recipient clonotypes increased progressively from day 30 to day 180 as diversity fell. Broader posttransplant TCR repertoire diversity was predicted by graft donor and pretransplant recipient Inverse Simpson Index values. Few recipient clonotypes overlapped donors; over 97% were de novo at given depth.

The data were produced by immunoSEQ multiplex PCR, yet TCRdb's version contains in-frame clones alone and is incomplete. The sample lists about 27,000 clones; approximately 95% were seen once. This receptor was obtained from a man aged 45-65 years in good health. Some clones in this sample may be carry-over from other donors' samples. Material for sequencing was peripheral blood mononuclear cells. The chain couples TRBV5-1 to TRBJ1-5, with 7 bases aligning to TRBD1. As DNA, the CDR3 is TGCGCCAGCAGCTTGGGGACAGGCCCCCAGCCCCAGCATTTT. Translating it yields CASSLGTGPQPQHF.